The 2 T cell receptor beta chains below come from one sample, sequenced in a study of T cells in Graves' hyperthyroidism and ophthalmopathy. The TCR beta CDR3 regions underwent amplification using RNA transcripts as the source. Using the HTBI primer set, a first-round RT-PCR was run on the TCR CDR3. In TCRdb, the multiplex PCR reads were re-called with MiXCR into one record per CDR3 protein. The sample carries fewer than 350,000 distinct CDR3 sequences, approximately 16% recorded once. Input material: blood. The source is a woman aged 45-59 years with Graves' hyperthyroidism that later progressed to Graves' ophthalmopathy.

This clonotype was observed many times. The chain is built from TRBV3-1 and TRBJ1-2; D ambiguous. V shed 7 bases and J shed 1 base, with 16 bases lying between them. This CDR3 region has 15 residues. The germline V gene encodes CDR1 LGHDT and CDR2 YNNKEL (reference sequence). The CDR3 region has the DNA TGTGCCAGCACCTCAGGCAGCTCGAGTAACTATGGCTACACCTTC. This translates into CASTSGSSSNYGYTF. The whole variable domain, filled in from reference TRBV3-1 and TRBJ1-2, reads DTAVSQTPKYLVTQMGNDKSIKCEQNLGHDTMYWYKQDSKKFLKIMFSYNNKELIINETVPNRFSPKSPDKAHLNLHINSLELGDSAVYFCASTSGSSSNYGYTFGSGTRLTVV.

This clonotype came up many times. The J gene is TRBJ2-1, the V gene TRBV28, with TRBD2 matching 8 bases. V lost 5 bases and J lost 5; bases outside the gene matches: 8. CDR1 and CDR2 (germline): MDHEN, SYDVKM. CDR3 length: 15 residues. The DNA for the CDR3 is TGTGCCAGCAGTGTCGGGGGGGGGGAGAACAATGAGCAGTTCTTC. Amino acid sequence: CASSVGGGENNEQFF.